One sample yielded the 30 T cell receptor beta chains listed below, sequenced in a study of type 1 regulatory T cells. A single record per CDR3 protein comes from TCRdb applying MiXCR to the reads. The table has roughly 68,000 distinct CDR3 sequences, 55% to 80% seen once; the top ten hold 7.6%. No antigen has been assigned to these receptors. Sequencing used cultured T cells, either the whole culture or a sorted T cell fraction (not recorded which). Documented subset: Tr1-enriched cell product generated in vitro against host alloantigens. The receptors stem from a human donor in good health.

This chain uses TRBV6-2 or TRBV6-3 with TRBJ2-5; no clear D. V dropped 10 bases and J dropped 2 bases, with 26 bases sitting between them. The CDR3 is 17 residues long. Germline CDR1 and CDR2: MNHEY and SVGEGT. CDR3 protein: CATLKGTGRATQETQYF. As DNA, the CDR3 is TGTGCCACCCTTAAGGGCACCGGAAGAGCGACTCAAGAGACCCAGTACTTC.

The chain joins TRBV4-2 to TRBJ2-3; 12 bases align to TRBD2. This CDR3 spans 15 amino acids. Germline CDR1 and CDR2: LGHNA and YNFKEQ. Trimming cost V 5 bases and J 3 bases; bases outside gene matches: 3. The CDR3 region is CASSWTSGTTDTQYF. CDR3 bases: TGTGCCAGCAGCTGGACTAGCGGGACGACAGATACGCAGTATTTT.

The V and J genes are TRBV7-7 and TRBJ1-6, with 8 nucleotides matching TRBD1. The CDR3 totals 18 residues. CDR1 and CDR2 (germline): SSHAT, FNYEAQ (reference sequence). V gave up 1 base and J gave up 0 bases; unmatched junction bases: 5. CDR3 sequence reads: CASSLDRGRSSYNSPLHF. CDR3 sequence (DNA): TGTGCCAGCAGCTTAGACAGGGGGAGGAGCTCCTATAATTCACCCCTCCACTTT.

The chain uses TRBV24-1 and TRBJ2-3; D is possibly TRBD1 (5 bases). The germline gives CDR1 KGHDR, CDR2 SFDVKD. The CDR3 is 13 amino acids. V was pared by 4 bases and J by 6 bases, with 10 bases between. CDR3 bases: TGTGCCACCAGTGAACAGGACGGGGATACGCAGTATTTT. This gives the protein CATSEQDGDTQYF.

The V call is TRBV10-3, the J call TRBJ2-2; 13 bases line up with TRBD2. CDR1 and CDR2 from the germline V gene are ENHRY and SYGVKD. This CDR3 contains 16 residues. The V segment lost 6 bases and the J segment 3 bases; nucleotides outside the gene matches: 4. The CDR3 bases are TGTGCCATCAGAACTACTAGCGGGAGGGACACCGGGGAGCTGTTTTTT. It translates to CAIRTTSGRDTGELFF.

The chain carries TRBV7-2 and TRBJ1-3, with no clear D. Germline CDR1 is SGHTA and CDR2 is FQGNSA. This CDR3 is built from 15 residues. The ends were cut back, 5 bases at V and 4 bases at J, with 15 bases in the middle. CDR3 bases: TGTGCCAGCAGCCCAATCACCGGGATCGGAAACACCATATATTTT. Translated: CASSPITGIGNTIYF.

The J gene is TRBJ2-1, the V gene TRBV19; TRBD2 is a possible D gene (6 bases). V was pared by 4 bases and J by 0 bases, with 13 bases between. CDR3 size: 16 residues. The germline gives CDR1 LNHDA, CDR2 SQIVND (reference sequence). CDR3 DNA: TGTGCCAGTAGTAGCGGGCGGGACGTCTCCTACAATGAGCAGTTCTTC. Its translation is CASSSGRDVSYNEQFF.

This clonotype was observed a handful of times. The chain is built from TRBV19 and TRBJ1-2; TRBD1 might be the D (5 bases). The CDR3 consists of 16 residues. V gave up 4 bases and J gave up 0 bases, with 15 bases separating them. The germline V gene has CDR1 LNHDA and CDR2 SQIVND (reference sequence). Written as DNA, the CDR3 is TGTGCCAGTAGTACCAGAACAGGTGCTGCTAACTATGGCTACACCTTC. It specifies CASSTRTGAANYGYTF.

The chain couples TRBV6-6 to TRBJ2-3; TRBD2 might be the D (6 bases). This CDR3 is built from 13 residues. Trimming removed 0 bases at V and 6 bases at J, with 7 bases between. Germline loops: CDR1 MNHNY, CDR2 SVGAGI (reference sequence). DNA of the CDR3: TGTGCCAGCAGTTACTCGGAGGGTGATACGCAGTATTTT. Its protein product is CASSYSEGDTQYF.

The gene calls are TRBV19 and TRBJ2-1; possible D gene TRBD2, 6 bases. This CDR3 has 15 amino acids. The V and J ends lost 3 bases and 5 bases respectively, with 14 bases between them. Germline CDR1 is LNHDA and CDR2 is SQIVND (reference sequence). The CDR3 DNA reads TGTGCCAGTAGTATTCATAGCGGTATTGACAATGAGCAGTTCTTC. As protein: CASSIHSGIDNEQFF.

This chain links TRBV20-1 with TRBJ1-4; D remains unclear. The CDR3 sequence is 13 residues long. Germline values: CDR1 DFQATT, CDR2 SNEGSKA (reference sequence). Trimming pared 4 bases from V and 0 bases from J, leaving 6 bases between. The CDR3 spells CSATGATNEKLFF. The CDR3 DNA sequence: TGCAGTGCTACGGGTGCAACTAATGAAAAACTGTTTTTT.

The V call is TRBV28, the J call TRBJ2-1; TRBD2 matches at 7 bases. Germline-derived CDR1 and CDR2 are MDHEN and SYDVKM. Losses at the gene ends were 11 bases for V and 0 bases for J; bases not matched to a gene: 7. The length of the CDR3 is 14 residues. CDR3 coding DNA: TGTGCCGGTAATAGCGGGTTCTCCTACAATGAGCAGTTCTTC. Amino acid sequence: CAGNSGFSYNEQFF.

This clonotype is large in the sample. The V gene is TRBV28, the J gene TRBJ2-7; no firm D call. The V and J ends lost 3 bases and 6 bases respectively, with 6 bases between them. The CDR3 extends over 11 amino acids. Germline V lookup: CDR1 MDHEN, CDR2 SYDVKM. The CDR3 protein is CASSLGFEQYF. CDR3 sequence (DNA): TGTGCCAGCAGTTTGGGGTTCGAGCAGTACTTC.

The chain carries TRBV30 and TRBJ1-5; 7 positions match TRBD1. The CDR3 spans 11 residues. The germline V gene encodes CDR1 GTSNPN and CDR2 SVGIG (reference sequence). With V trimmed by 4 bases and J by 6 bases, 0 bases remained unmatched. CDR3 residues: CAWTGGQPQHF. CDR3 sequence (DNA): TGTGCCTGGACAGGGGGTCAGCCCCAGCATTTT.

This clonotype was recorded a few times. The chain carries TRBV28 and TRBJ2-7; D possibly corresponds to TRBD1 (5 bases). This CDR3 region has 11 residues. The germline CDR1 and CDR2 sequences are MDHEN and SYDVKM. Trimming removed 6 bases at V and 5 bases at J, with 8 bases between. The CDR3 DNA sequence: TGTGCCAGCAGGGGGCCCAACGAGCAGTACTTC. Residues: CASRGPNEQYF.

The chain recombines TRBV20-1 with TRBJ2-1, with 8 bases that match TRBD2. The V segment lost 3 bases and the J segment 7 bases; nucleotides outside the gene matches: 14. The CDR3 length is 16 residues. Germline V gene lookup returns CDR1 DFQATT and CDR2 SNEGSKA (reference sequence). CDR3: CSASPKTSAGGNEQFF. CDR3 in DNA: TGCAGTGCTAGCCCTAAGACTAGCGCCGGGGGGAATGAGCAGTTCTTC.

The rearrangement links TRBV4-1 to TRBJ1-2; no firm D call. The CDR3 consists of 16 residues. V lost 4 bases, J lost 4 bases, and 19 bases lay in between. Germline V CDR1 and CDR2: MGHRA, YSYEKL. CDR3 protein: CASSLETGLRAYGYTF. DNA for the CDR3: TGCGCCAGCAGCCTTGAGACCGGGTTGCGCGCCTATGGCTACACCTTC.

The chain joins TRBV12-3 or TRBV12-4 to TRBJ1-3; the D gene is possibly TRBD1 (6 bases). This CDR3 contains 15 residues. Trimming removed 7 bases from V and 0 bases from J, with 13 bases in between. The CDR3: CASKYRESSGNTIYF. The CDR3 DNA follows: TGTGCCAGCAAATACAGGGAGAGCTCTGGAAACACCATATATTTT.

The J gene is TRBJ2-1, the V gene TRBV7-2, with a possible D match to TRBD2 (6 bases). This CDR3 comprises 14 residues. Germline assignment: CDR1 SGHTA and CDR2 FQGNSA. Trimming removed 5 bases at V and 2 bases at J, with 10 bases between. In DNA, the CDR3 is TGTGCCAGCAGCCCTAGACTAGCCTACAATGAGCAGTTCTTC. This codes for CASSPRLAYNEQFF. Looking up the rest from reference TRBV7-2 and TRBJ2-1 gives the full variable domain: GAGVSQSPSNKVTEKGKDVELRCDPISGHTALYWYRQSLGQGLEFLIYFQGNSAPDKSGLPSDRFSAERTGGSVSTLTIQRTQQEDSAVYLCASSPRLAYNEQFFGPGTRLTVL.

V gene TRBV6-2 or TRBV6-3 combines with J gene TRBJ2-1, with TRBD2 identical over 9 bases. V dropped 6 bases and J dropped 7; count of bases not matched to a gene: 7. The CDR3 spans 14 residues. Germline V gene data show CDR1 as MNHEY and CDR2 as SVGEGT. CDR3 residues: CASRPSGRRNEQFF. The CDR3 DNA follows: TGTGCCAGCAGGCCCAGCGGGAGGAGGAATGAGCAGTTCTTC.

The V and J genes are TRBV20-1 and TRBJ2-3, with 10 bases lining up with TRBD2. CDR1 DFQATT and CDR2 SNEGSKA come from the germline V gene (reference sequence). There are 16 residues in the CDR3. With V trimmed by 2 bases and J by 0 bases, 5 bases remained unmatched. CDR3 coding DNA: TGCAGTGCTAGAAAAACTAGCGGGACTAGCACAGATACGCAGTATTTT. This gives the protein CSARKTSGTSTDTQYF.

This clonotype was found a few times. The chain employs TRBV6-6 and TRBJ1-4; D is possibly TRBD1 (5 bases). Germline loops: CDR1 MNHNY, CDR2 SVGAGI (reference sequence). This CDR3 is 15 amino acids long. V lost 0 bases and J lost 7, with 12 bases in between. CDR3 sequence (DNA): TGTGCCAGCAGTTACTCGAGAGGGACGGGTGAAAAACTGTTTTTT. This encodes CASSYSRGTGEKLFF.

CDR3 DNA: TGTGCCAGTAGTATAGGTGGACTAGCGGGAGGCAATGAGCAGTTCTTC. The encoded protein is CASSIGGLAGGNEQFF. The chain employs TRBV19 and TRBJ2-1, with 14 bases fitting TRBD2. In germline, CDR1 is LNHDA, CDR2 SQIVND (reference sequence). This CDR3 contains 16 residues. The junction had 2 bases not matched to a gene; V was cut back by 1 base and J by 6 bases.

V usage is TRBV9 and J usage is TRBJ2-3; possible D gene TRBD2, 5 bases. V gave up 2 bases and J gave up 3 bases, with 13 bases separating them. The CDR3 consists of 15 residues. The germline CDR1 and CDR2 sequences are SGDLS and YYNGEE. The CDR3 loop reads CASSVFDGGTDTQYF. The CDR3 DNA follows: TGTGCCAGCAGCGTCTTTGACGGAGGTACAGATACGCAGTATTTT.

This chain links TRBV7-2 with TRBJ2-3, with no clear D. V was shortened by 2 bases and J by 2 bases, with 8 bases between the two germline ends. Germline CDR1 is SGHTA and CDR2 is FQGNSA. This CDR3 spans 14 amino acids. The CDR3: CASSLNRNTDTQYF. CDR3 bases: TGTGCCAGCAGCTTAAACAGAAACACAGATACGCAGTATTTT.

The chain links TRBV27 to TRBJ2-1, with 7 bases matching TRBD2. V dropped 3 bases and J dropped 5; count of bases not matched to a gene: 1. Per the germline V gene, CDR1 is MNHEY and CDR2 is SMNVEV (reference sequence). The CDR3 length is 13 residues. The CDR3 region has the DNA TGTGCCAGCAGTTTGCGGGAGAACAATGAGCAGTTCTTC. The encoded protein is CASSLRENNEQFF.

This clonotype appeared once. The chain carries TRBV30 and TRBJ2-1; the match to TRBD1 covers 7 bases. Germline CDR1 reads GTSNPN; CDR2 reads SVGIG (reference sequence). The V and J ends lost 5 bases and 6 bases, in that order; junction bases with no gene match: 10. The CDR3 extends over 14 amino acids. CDR3 bases: TGTGCCTGGGCACAGGGGCGATTCCGCAATGAGCAGTTCTTC. Residues: CAWAQGRFRNEQFF.

This chain connects TRBV3-1 to TRBJ2-2; TRBD2 matches 12 bases. V gave up 6 bases and J gave up 3 bases; unmatched junction bases: 5. The CDR3 covers 16 residues. The germline V gene encodes CDR1 LGHDT and CDR2 YNNKEL (reference sequence). The CDR3 nucleotides are TGTGCCAGCAGGGCAGGACTAGCGGGACACACCGGGGAGCTGTTTTTT. Its translation: CASRAGLAGHTGELFF.

This clonotype was seen a single time. The rearrangement links TRBV7-7 to TRBJ2-1; D is possibly TRBD1 (6 bases). Trimming removed 5 bases from V and 10 bases from J, with 12 bases in between. The CDR3 runs 12 residues. The germline CDR1 and CDR2 sequences are SSHAT and FNYEAQ (reference sequence). CDR3 in amino acids: CASSPGQGEQFF. DNA of the CDR3: TGTGCCAGCAGCCCAGGGCAGGGGGAGCAGTTCTTC. Supplemented by reference TRBV7-7 and TRBJ2-1, the full variable domain reads GAGVSQSPRYKVTKRGQDVTLRCDPISSHATLYWYQQALGQGPEFLTYFNYEAQPDKSGLPSDRFSAERPEGSISTLTIQRTEQRDSAMYRCASSPGQGEQFFGPGTRLTVL.

The genes are TRBV6-6 and TRBJ2-7; the D is unclear. The CDR3 runs 13 residues. Trimming stripped 7 bases from V and 0 bases from J, with 10 bases between. CDR1 and CDR2 (germline): MNHNY, SVGAGI (reference sequence). The CDR3 DNA sequence: TGTGCCAGCACCGAGATCAACTCCTACGAGCAGTACTTC. Translating it yields CASTEINSYEQYF.